This T cell receptor (beta chain) was obtained from a study of shared clonotypes between healthy human individuals. This clone was detected only a few times. A junction boundary mismatches the germline segment, possibly from a read error. Here immunoSEQ multiplex PCR was the method, and the copy in TCRdb shows in-frame clones only, minus some. The sample records approximately 980,000 clones, around 80% being singletons. CDR1 SGHTA and CDR2 FQGNSA come from the germline V gene. This CDR3 is 15 amino acids long. The receptor's source is a young man in good health. This chain uses TRBV7-2 with TRBJ1-4, with TRBD1 as a possible D gene (5 bases). Material for sequencing was memory CD4+ T cells sorted from blood. Subset: CD45RA-negative fraction. Written as DNA, the CDR3 is TGTGCCAGCAGCCGAACACAGGCGACTAATCAAAAACTGTTTTTT. It is translated as CASSRTQATNQKLFF.